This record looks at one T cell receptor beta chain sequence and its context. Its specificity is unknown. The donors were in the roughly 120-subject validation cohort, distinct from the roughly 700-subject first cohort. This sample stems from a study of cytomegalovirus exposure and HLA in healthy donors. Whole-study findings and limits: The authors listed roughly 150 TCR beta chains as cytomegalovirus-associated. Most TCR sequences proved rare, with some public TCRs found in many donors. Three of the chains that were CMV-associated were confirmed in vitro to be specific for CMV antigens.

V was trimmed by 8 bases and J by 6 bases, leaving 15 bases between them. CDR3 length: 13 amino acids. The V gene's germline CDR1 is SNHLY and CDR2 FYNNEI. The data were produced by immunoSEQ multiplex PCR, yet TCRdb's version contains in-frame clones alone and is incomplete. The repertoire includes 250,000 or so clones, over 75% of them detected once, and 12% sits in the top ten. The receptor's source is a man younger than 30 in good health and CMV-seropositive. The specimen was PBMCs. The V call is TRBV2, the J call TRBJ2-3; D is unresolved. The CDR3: CASGGWTDDTQYF. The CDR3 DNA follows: TGTGCCAGCGGTGGTTGGACCGACGATACGCAGTATTTT.